This T cell receptor (beta chain) came from a study of cytomegalovirus exposure and HLA in healthy donors. 60 Vbeta and 13 Jbeta primers were used in PCR. The repertoire was sequenced with immunoSEQ multiplex PCR; TCRdb's copy has only in-frame clones and lacks some. This sample carries some 110,000 clones, over 70% of them seen once, and the ten largest clones take approximately 5.6%. General study points: The authors later linked a missense DCLRE1C variant to TCR beta V- and J-gene trimming.

The V and J ends lost 6 bases and 4 bases, in that order; junction bases with no gene match: 0. Germline CDR1 and CDR2: WNHNN and SYGVQD (reference sequence). This CDR3 has 13 residues. There are a few counts of this clone. What it binds is unknown. The chain joins TRBV10-1 to TRBJ2-1, with 10 positions matching TRBD2. Sequencing input: PBMCs. The receptor was derived from a male donor in good health and CMV-seronegative. CDR3 sequence reads: CASRTSGYNEQFF. The DNA for the CDR3 is TGCGCCAGCAGGACTAGCGGGTACAATGAGCAGTTCTTC.